This TCR beta chain was observed in a study of monozygotic twins with inflammatory bowel disease. Study findings and constraints: In patient repertoires, differing immunosuppressive treatments may have added some variability. Among T cells, the various subtypes were not distinguishable. Discordant twins showed the same repertoire similarity as concordant twins, possibly from limited power.

A template switching step added UMIs, each with a 6-nucleotide sample barcode. TCRdb reprocessed the 5' RACE reads and keeps a single row for each CDR3 protein, giving no DNA. The repertoire table contains under 150,000 distinct CDR3 sequences. Details on this clonotype: The antigen is undetermined.

Looked up from germline, CDR1 is LGHNA and CDR2 is YNFKEQ. The CDR3 length is 15 residues. V gene TRBV4-2 combines with J gene TRBJ2-7; TCRdb returns TRBD1, unconfirmable since there is no DNA. The sample taken for sequencing was blood. This clonotype was sampled from a human donor with ulcerative colitis or Crohn's disease, or a healthy co-twin of an affected twin (not recorded which). The CDR3 protein is CASSPAQVYSYEQYF.